The 32 T cell receptor beta chains below were found in one sample sequenced in a study of blood T cell repertoires in COVID-19 (dated by TCRdb to 2019 to 2021). Receptor amplification or capture employed the immunoSEQ multiplex PCR assay. Here the immuneACCESS table is served through TCRdb, limited to in-frame sequences with V and J called. Missing clones are a known gap in these copies; in checked studies unresolved V genes cover under half, and the rest lacks a known reason. This sample lists fewer than 85,000 clones; roughly four fifths were detected once. The leading ten clones occupy 21% of the sample. The sequenced sample was peripheral blood. These receptors came from a human donor in a cohort sampled during active COVID-19.

This sequence joins TRBV6-5 and TRBJ2-7; TRBD1 agrees at 9 bases. V trimming: 4 bases; J trimming: 2 bases; junction bases outside the gene matches: 6. This CDR3 is 15 amino acids long. In germline, CDR1 is MNHEY, CDR2 SVGAGI. The CDR3 is CASSSPDRGPYEQYF. The CDR3 nucleotides read TGTGCCAGCAGTTCTCCGGACAGGGGACCCTACGAGCAGTACTTC.

V is TRBV7-3 and J is TRBJ2-3, with 13 positions matching TRBD2. This CDR3 spans 16 amino acids. The V segment lost 0 bases and the J segment 5 bases; nucleotides outside the gene matches: 2. The germline V gene encodes CDR1 SGHTA and CDR2 FQGTGA. The CDR3 DNA follows: TGTGCCAGCAGCTTAACACTAGCGGGGGGGTTAGATACGCAGTATTTT. It yields the protein CASSLTLAGGLDTQYF.

This clone was seen only once. The gene calls are TRBV5-1 and TRBJ2-4; TRBD1 agrees at 7 bases. The CDR3 consists of 16 residues. CDR1 and CDR2 from the germline V gene are SGHRS and YFSETQ. V gave up 0 bases and J gave up 0 bases; unmatched junction bases: 3. The CDR3 DNA is TGCGCCAGCAGCTTGGGACAGGGCATAGCCAAAAACATTCAGTACTTC. Protein: CASSLGQGIAKNIQYF.

The CDR3 region has the DNA TGCGCCAGCAGCCTCACAGGGGGTAGCGGGGGGTGGTTCCAGTACTTC. Translation: CASSLTGGSGGWFQYF. This chain connects TRBV4-1 to TRBJ2-5; TRBD2 aligns across 10 bases. CDR3 length equals 16 residues. V trimming: 4 bases; J trimming: 10 bases; junction bases outside the gene matches: 15. Germline values: CDR1 MGHRA, CDR2 YSYEKL.

This clone has only one observation. V and J are TRBV6-6 and TRBJ2-1; TRBD1 might be the D (5 bases). The CDR3 loop spans 14 amino acids. The germline V gene has CDR1 MNHNY and CDR2 SVGAGI (reference sequence). Trimming stripped 6 bases from V and 1 base from J, with 10 bases between. The DNA for the CDR3 is TGTGCCAGCAGAACCCAGGGTTCCTACAATGAGCAGTTCTTC. Translated, it gives CASRTQGSYNEQFF.

This clone has only one observation. The chain recombines TRBV15 with TRBJ2-5; D not certain. Germline lookup yields CDR1 LNHNV and CDR2 YYDKDF (reference sequence). The CDR3 sequence is 16 residues long. V lost 1 base and J lost 2, with 14 bases in between. Here the CDR3 DNA reads TGTGCCACCAGCAGAGCAAGAACTTCGAATCAAGAGACCCAGTACTTC. Protein sequence: CATSRARTSNQETQYF.

A few counts support this clone. The chain couples TRBV3-1 (or the pseudogene TRBV3-2) to TRBJ1-1; tentatively, D is TRBD1 (6 bases). The CDR3 runs 14 residues. Trimming cost V 2 bases and J 2 bases, with 9 bases left between them. Germline V gene sequence: CDR1 LGHDT, CDR2 YNNKEL (reference sequence). CDR3 in DNA: TGTGCCAGCAGCCAACGGACAGTTAACACTGAAGCTTTCTTT. Residues: CASSQRTVNTEAFF.

The genes are TRBV6-5 and TRBJ1-1; the match to TRBD1 covers 7 bases. V was pared by 7 bases and J by 5 bases, with 13 bases of the junction left unmatched. The germline CDR1 and CDR2 sequences are MNHEY and SVGAGI. The CDR3 loop spans 15 amino acids. CDR3 sequence (DNA): TGTGCCAGCACCTCGGGGACAGAAACTTGGACTGAAGCTTTCTTT. Translating gives CASTSGTETWTEAFF.

This clone was seen only once. The rearrangement joins TRBV12-3 or TRBV12-4 to TRBJ1-2; 7 bases match TRBD1. The CDR3 has 13 amino acids. V lost 6 bases, J lost 7 bases, and 8 bases stayed unmatched. The CDR3 DNA sequence: TGTGCCAGCAGGGGAACAGGGGTAGGTGGCTACACCTTC. This gives the protein CASRGTGVGGYTF.

The chain couples TRBV28 to TRBJ2-5, with TRBD2 matching 9 bases. This CDR3 has 15 amino acids. The V gene's germline CDR1 is MDHEN and CDR2 SYDVKM. The V gene end was trimmed by 4 bases and the J gene end by 2 bases; junction bases not matched to a gene: 5. CDR3 sequence (DNA): TGTGCCAGCAGTTCCCCTAGCGGGGAGCAAGAGACCCAGTACTTC. The encoded protein is CASSSPSGEQETQYF.

The V call is TRBV6-5, the J call TRBJ1-2, with 7 bases matching TRBD1. The trim removed 8 bases at V and 4 bases at J, leaving 13 bases unmatched. CDR1 and CDR2 (germline): MNHEY, SVGAGI. The CDR3 runs to 15 residues. The CDR3 loop reads CASLDTGALRYGYTF. CDR3 nucleotides: TGTGCCAGCTTGGATACAGGGGCCCTTCGCTATGGCTACACCTTC.

The V and J genes are TRBV5-1 and TRBJ2-7; 7 nucleotides align to TRBD1. The trim removed 5 bases at V and 2 bases at J, leaving 10 bases unmatched. The CDR3 totals 15 residues. Germline CDR1 is SGHRS and CDR2 is YFSETQ. This chain's CDR3 is CASREGQAITYEQYF. The CDR3 bases are TGCGCCAGCAGGGAAGGACAGGCGATTACCTACGAGCAGTACTTC.

A single count supports this clone. V and J are TRBV29-1 and TRBJ2-7; 8 nucleotides match TRBD1. Trimming removed 5 bases from V and 0 bases from J; junction bases left unmatched: 3. The CDR3 runs to 13 residues. Germline lookup yields CDR1 SQVTM and CDR2 ANQGSEA. CDR3 residues: CSVTGGSSYEQYF. CDR3 in DNA: TGCAGCGTTACAGGGGGTTCCTCCTACGAGCAGTACTTC.

This clone was recorded once. The V and J genes are TRBV7-9 and TRBJ2-7; D may be TRBD2 (5 bases). The germline V gene encodes CDR1 SEHNR and CDR2 FQNEAQ (reference sequence). The length of the CDR3 is 12 residues. Trimming left V 6 bases short and J 6 bases short, with 12 bases between. The CDR3 spells CASRLGVSEQYF. In nucleotides, the CDR3 is TGTGCCAGCAGATTGGGAGTTTCCGAGCAGTACTTC.

This clone is a singleton in its sample. The V call is TRBV7-2, the J call TRBJ2-5; perhaps TRBD1 as D (5 bases). V was clipped by 5 bases and J by 4 bases, with 20 bases between them. This CDR3 is 16 amino acids long. Germline values: CDR1 SGHTA, CDR2 FQGNSA. Here the CDR3 reads CASSPRTQLFTETQYF. The CDR3 coding sequence is TGTGCCAGCAGCCCCCGGACACAACTATTCACAGAGACCCAGTACTTC.

The chain has TRBV7-2 and TRBJ2-3; 9 nucleotides agree with TRBD2. This CDR3 has 14 amino acids. CDR1 and CDR2 from the germline V gene are SGHTA and FQGNSA. J was trimmed by 6 bases and V by 4 bases; bases with no gene match: 5. The CDR3: CASSSQRGADTQYF. In nucleotides, the CDR3 is TGTGCCAGCAGCTCCCAGCGGGGGGCGGATACGCAGTATTTT.

The chain uses TRBV3-1 (or the pseudogene TRBV3-2) and TRBJ2-6; D gene ambiguous. CDR1 is LGHDT, CDR2 YNNKEL, per germline (reference sequence). CDR3 length: 14 amino acids. V lost 3 bases to trimming and J lost 3 bases, with 6 bases between them. Here the CDR3 DNA reads TGTGCCAGCAGCCAGGGCAGTGGGGCCAACGTCCTGACTTTC. This translates into CASSQGSGANVLTF.

Points on this clone: Distinct nucleotide sequences in the sample also encode this CDR3. This CDR3 is CASSPGQGETQYF. The CDR3 bases are TGTGCCAGCTCACCGGGGCAGGGAGAGACCCAGTACTTC. V is TRBV18 and J is TRBJ2-5; maybe TRBD1 (5 bases). Per germline, CDR1 KGHSH and CDR2 LQKENI. V lost 3 bases and J 4 bases, leaving 9 bases between the germline ends. The length of the CDR3 is 13 residues.

The genes are TRBV11-3 and TRBJ2-7; 9 bases agree with TRBD1. V lost 3 bases to trimming and J lost 5 bases; unmatched junction nucleotides: 5. Germline CDR1 reads SGHNT; CDR2 reads YENEEA. The CDR3 sequence is 14 residues long. The CDR3 protein is CASSLGGQGNEQYF. The CDR3 DNA follows: TGTGCCAGCAGCTTGGGGGGACAGGGTAACGAGCAGTACTTC.

This clone was counted a few times. The chain combines TRBV28 with TRBJ2-2; a weak D match, TRBD1 (6 bases). CDR3 length equals 14 residues. Looked up from germline, CDR1 is MDHEN and CDR2 is SYDVKM. Trimming removed 2 bases from V and 7 bases from J, with 11 bases in between. The CDR3 is CASSLVGGVGELFF. The CDR3 DNA is TGTGCCAGCAGTTTAGTTGGGGGCGTCGGGGAGCTGTTTTTT.

The chain links TRBV7-2 to TRBJ1-1; 10 nucleotides match TRBD1. The CDR3 consists of 13 residues. The V gene's germline CDR1 is SGHTA and CDR2 FQGNSA. V was clipped by 5 bases and J by 9 bases; unmatched bases: 6. The CDR3 nucleotides read TGTGCCAGCAGCGACCGGACAGGGGGTCAAGCTTTCTTT. Residues: CASSDRTGGQAFF. The complete variable domain, with remaining parts taken from reference TRBV7-2 and TRBJ1-1, reads GAGVSQSPSNKVTEKGKDVELRCDPISGHTALYWYRQSLGQGLEFLIYFQGNSAPDKSGLPSDRFSAERTGGSVSTLTIQRTQQEDSAVYLCASSDRTGGQAFFGQGTRLTVV.

V usage is TRBV25-1 and J usage is TRBJ2-1; 8 bases fit TRBD1. V dropped 3 bases and J dropped 8; count of bases not matched to a gene: 9. In germline, CDR1 is MGHDK, CDR2 SYGVNS. The CDR3 loop spans 15 amino acids. CDR3 in DNA: TGTGCCAGCAGTGATCCTTCGACAGGGGTTGATGAGCAGTTCTTC. This encodes CASSDPSTGVDEQFF.

The chain recombines TRBV12-5 with TRBJ2-5; 8 bases match TRBD1. The J segment lost 1 base and the V segment lost 8 bases, leaving 3 bases of the junction unmatched. Germline-derived CDR1 and CDR2 are LGHNT and FRNRAP. The CDR3 is 13 residues long. This chain's CDR3 is CASRDRGQETQYF. In DNA form, the CDR3 reads TGTGCTAGTCGCGACAGGGGCCAAGAGACCCAGTACTTC.

V usage is TRBV5-1 and J usage is TRBJ2-7, with no clear D. CDR3 length: 12 residues. Germline CDR1 is SGHRS and CDR2 is YFSETQ. V was cut by 0 bases and J by 3 bases, with 4 bases left in between. CDR3 residues: CASSLDLYEQYF. The CDR3 DNA reads TGCGCCAGCAGCTTGGATCTCTACGAGCAGTACTTC.

The DNA for the CDR3 is TGTGCCAGCAGTTACTCGTCGGCAGGGGACTACGAGCAGTACTTC. It codes for CASSYSSAGDYEQYF. V and J are TRBV6-2 or TRBV6-3 and TRBJ2-7; TRBD1 is a possible D gene (6 bases). In germline, CDR1 is MNHEY, CDR2 SVGEGT. The V end lost 0 bases, the J end lost 3 bases, and 12 bases lay between the germline ends. The CDR3 length is 15 residues.

This rearrangement joins TRBV15 to TRBJ1-1; TRBD1 agrees at 7 bases. Germline CDR1 is LNHNV and CDR2 is YYDKDF (reference sequence). J gave up 7 bases and V 3 bases, and 8 bases lay outside the gene matches. The CDR3 runs to 14 residues. The CDR3 region has the DNA TGTGCCACCAGCAGGGGACAGTCAGGGGTTGAAGCTTTCTTT. Its protein is CATSRGQSGVEAFF.

This sequence joins TRBV2 and TRBJ2-1; 8 bases align to TRBD1. J was trimmed by 4 bases and V by 2 bases; bases with no gene match: 4. The CDR3 spans 15 residues. CDR1 and CDR2 (germline): SNHLY, FYNNEI. CDR3 nucleotides: TGTGCCAGCAGTGAATGGACAGGGACATACAATGAGCAGTTCTTC. Amino acid sequence: CASSEWTGTYNEQFF.

The gene calls are TRBV2 and TRBJ2-7; the D gene is possibly TRBD1 (6 bases). The germline V gene encodes CDR1 SNHLY and CDR2 FYNNEI. V was shortened by 7 bases and J by 0 bases, with 13 bases between the two germline ends. CDR3 length equals 14 residues. This CDR3 reads CASIPGTNSYEQYF. The CDR3 DNA sequence: TGTGCCAGCATTCCCGGGACAAACTCCTACGAGCAGTACTTC.

This chain joins TRBV27 and TRBJ2-7; TRBD2 aligns across 8 bases. This CDR3 has 14 amino acids. The V segment lost 5 bases and the J segment 2 bases; nucleotides outside the gene matches: 5. CDR1 is MNHEY, CDR2 SMNVEV, per germline (reference sequence). This chain's CDR3 is CASSRSGGPYEQYF. The CDR3 DNA reads TGTGCCAGCAGTAGATCGGGGGGGCCCTACGAGCAGTACTTC.

This chain links TRBV5-5 with TRBJ2-2; D is possibly TRBD2 (5 bases). Germline CDR1 is SGHKS and CDR2 is YYEKEE (reference sequence). The CDR3 loop spans 16 amino acids. The V and J ends lost 4 bases and 3 bases respectively, with 16 bases between them. The CDR3 loop is CASSIRPLGDTGELFF. As DNA, the CDR3 is TGTGCCAGCAGCATTAGGCCCCTCGGGGACACCGGGGAGCTGTTTTTT.

V usage is TRBV18 and J usage is TRBJ1-1; 7 bases fit TRBD1. CDR3 size: 16 residues. The germline V gene has CDR1 KGHSH and CDR2 LQKENI. After removal of 4 bases from V and 1 base from J, the junction contained 9 bases not matched to a gene. The CDR3 region is CASSLHGGQENTEAFF. In DNA form, the CDR3 reads TGTGCCAGCTCACTACATGGCGGACAGGAGAACACTGAAGCTTTCTTT.

The chain uses TRBV18 and TRBJ2-7, with TRBD1 identical over 9 bases. Germline lookup yields CDR1 KGHSH and CDR2 LQKENI. V was pared by 1 base and J by 2 bases, with 3 bases of the junction left unmatched. CDR3 length: 15 residues. CDR3 sequence reads: CASSPRGTGTYEQYF. The CDR3 nucleotides are TGTGCCAGCTCACCACGTGGGACAGGGACCTACGAGCAGTACTTC.